This TCR beta chain was sequenced during a study of shared clonotypes between healthy human individuals. Naive CD8 cells comprised CD45RO-negative, CCR7-positively selected cells, excluding terminally differentiated effector memory CD45RA+ cells. The deep-level immunoSEQ assay was used. The protocol was immunoSEQ multiplex PCR, while the TCRdb copy is restricted to in-frame clones and leaves out a portion. The table includes about 2 million clones, about 95% detected once. Study outcomes and limitations: Rarefaction showed that sequencing of sorted subsets was incomplete (despite large depth). A handful of donors had about 5% of their naive CD4 clonotypes in common.

Details on this clone: No antigen is known for it.

From germline, CDR1 is MNHEY and CDR2 SMNVEV (reference sequence). CDR3 size: 13 residues. The germline V and J ends were trimmed by 3 bases and 3 bases, with 9 bases remaining between them. The sequence derives from a man between 18 and 35 years old in good health. The chain links TRBV27 to TRBJ2-7; no firm D call. The sequenced sample consisted of naive CD8+ T cells sorted from blood. CDR3 coding DNA: TGTGCCAGCAGTTTTAACGGCGACTACGAGCAGTACTTC. It yields the protein CASSFNGDYEQYF.